This T cell receptor (beta chain) was sequenced for a study of sequential checkpoint blockade in melanoma. Study overall: Randomization was 1:1 between first-line nivolumab→ipilimumab and ipilimumab→nivolumab.

Stated treatment: randomized to nivolumab then ipilimumab (arm A) or the reverse (arm B). Patients had received no earlier DNA-damaging chemotherapy. Live CD3+CD8+ CD19− CD56− cells were sorted from PBMCs. Sequencing was performed with immunoSEQ multiplex PCR; in TCRdb, only in-frame clones are kept and a portion is missing. The data show approximately 18,000 clones, 72% seen once. This clone showed up just once. This CDR3 has 12 residues. Trimming took off 7 bases at V and 6 bases at J, with 13 bases between the two ends. From germline, CDR1 is SGHTA and CDR2 FQGNSA. The clonotype originates from a human donor with melanoma. The V call is TRBV7-2, the J call TRBJ2-7; D not resolved. The sequenced sample was CD8+ T cells sorted from blood (inferred from file names), obtained from a patient given nivolumab and ipilimumab in sequence. CDR3 coding DNA: TGTGCCAGCAACGAATTTTTGAGCGAGCAGTACTTC. This gives the protein CASNEFLSEQYF.